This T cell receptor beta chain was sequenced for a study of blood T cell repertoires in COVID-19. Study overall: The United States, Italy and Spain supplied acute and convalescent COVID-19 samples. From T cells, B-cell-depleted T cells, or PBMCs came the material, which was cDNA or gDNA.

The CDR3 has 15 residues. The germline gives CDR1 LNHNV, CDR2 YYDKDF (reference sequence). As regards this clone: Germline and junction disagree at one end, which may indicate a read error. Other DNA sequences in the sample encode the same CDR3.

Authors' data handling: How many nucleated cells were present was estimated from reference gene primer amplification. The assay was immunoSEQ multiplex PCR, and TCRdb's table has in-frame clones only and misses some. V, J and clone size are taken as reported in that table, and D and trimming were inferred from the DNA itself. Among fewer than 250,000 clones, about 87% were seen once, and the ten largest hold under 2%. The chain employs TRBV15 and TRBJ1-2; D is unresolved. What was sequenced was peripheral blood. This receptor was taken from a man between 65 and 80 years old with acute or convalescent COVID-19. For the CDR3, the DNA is TGTGCCACCAGCAGAGATCTTGGGAGACATGATGGCTACACCTTT. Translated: CATSRDLGRHDGYTF.